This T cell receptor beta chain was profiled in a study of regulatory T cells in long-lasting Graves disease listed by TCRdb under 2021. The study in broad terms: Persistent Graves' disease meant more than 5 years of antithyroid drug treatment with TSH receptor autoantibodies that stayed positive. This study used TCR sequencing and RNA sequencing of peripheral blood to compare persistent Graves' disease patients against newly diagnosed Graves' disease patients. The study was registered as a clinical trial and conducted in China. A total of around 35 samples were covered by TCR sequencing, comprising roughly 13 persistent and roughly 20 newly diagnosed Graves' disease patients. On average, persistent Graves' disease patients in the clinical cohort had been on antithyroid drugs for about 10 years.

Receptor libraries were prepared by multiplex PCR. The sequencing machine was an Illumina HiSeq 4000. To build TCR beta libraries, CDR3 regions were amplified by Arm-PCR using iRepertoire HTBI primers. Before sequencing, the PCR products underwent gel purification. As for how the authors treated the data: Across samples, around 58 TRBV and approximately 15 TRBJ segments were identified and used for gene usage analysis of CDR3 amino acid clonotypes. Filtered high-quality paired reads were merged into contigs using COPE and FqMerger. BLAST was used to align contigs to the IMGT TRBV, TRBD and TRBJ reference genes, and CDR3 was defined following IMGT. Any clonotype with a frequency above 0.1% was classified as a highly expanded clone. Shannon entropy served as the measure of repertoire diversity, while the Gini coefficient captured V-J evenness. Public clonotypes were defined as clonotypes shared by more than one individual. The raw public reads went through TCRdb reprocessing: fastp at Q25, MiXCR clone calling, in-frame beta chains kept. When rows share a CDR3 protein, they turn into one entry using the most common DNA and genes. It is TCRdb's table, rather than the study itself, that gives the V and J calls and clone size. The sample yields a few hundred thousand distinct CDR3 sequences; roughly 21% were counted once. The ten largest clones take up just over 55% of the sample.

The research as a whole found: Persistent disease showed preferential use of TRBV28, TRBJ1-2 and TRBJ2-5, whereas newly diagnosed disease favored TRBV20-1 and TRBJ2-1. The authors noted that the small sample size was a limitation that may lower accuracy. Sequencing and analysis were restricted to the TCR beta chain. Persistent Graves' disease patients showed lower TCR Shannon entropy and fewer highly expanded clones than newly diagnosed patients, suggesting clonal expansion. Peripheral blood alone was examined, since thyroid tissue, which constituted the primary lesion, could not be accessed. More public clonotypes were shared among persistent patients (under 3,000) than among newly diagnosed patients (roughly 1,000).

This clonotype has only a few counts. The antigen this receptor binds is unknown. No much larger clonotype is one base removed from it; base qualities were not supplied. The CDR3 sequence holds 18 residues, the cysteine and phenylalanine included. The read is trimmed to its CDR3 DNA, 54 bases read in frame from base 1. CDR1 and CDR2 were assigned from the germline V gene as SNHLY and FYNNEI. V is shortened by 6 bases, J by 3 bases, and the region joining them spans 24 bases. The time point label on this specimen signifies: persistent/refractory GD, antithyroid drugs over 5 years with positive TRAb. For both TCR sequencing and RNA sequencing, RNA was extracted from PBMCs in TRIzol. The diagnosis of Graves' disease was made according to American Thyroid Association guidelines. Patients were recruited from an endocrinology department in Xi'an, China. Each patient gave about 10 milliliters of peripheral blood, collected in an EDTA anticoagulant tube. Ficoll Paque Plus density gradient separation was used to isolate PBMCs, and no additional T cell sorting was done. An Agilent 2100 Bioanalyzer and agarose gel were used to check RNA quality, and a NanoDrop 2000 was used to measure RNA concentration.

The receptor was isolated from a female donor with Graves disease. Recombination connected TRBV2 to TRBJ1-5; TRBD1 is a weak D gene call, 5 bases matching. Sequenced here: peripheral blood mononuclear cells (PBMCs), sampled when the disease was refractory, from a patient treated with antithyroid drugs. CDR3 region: CASRGDSHLSVINQPQHF. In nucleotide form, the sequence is TGTGCCAGCAGGGGCGACAGCCACCTGTCCGTAATCAATCAGCCCCAGCATTTT. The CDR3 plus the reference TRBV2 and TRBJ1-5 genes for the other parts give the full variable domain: EPEVTQTPSHQVTQMGQEVILRCVPISNHLYFYWYRQILGQKVEFLVSFYNNEISEKSEIFDDQFSVERPDGSNFTLKIRSTKLEDSAMYFCASRGDSHLSVINQPQHFGDGTRLSIL.